This TCR beta chain was sequenced during a study of cytomegalovirus exposure and HLA in healthy donors. Notes on the study in general: When a later analysis compared HLA-associated TCR beta chains with equally common others, the HLA-associated chains turned out to be more clonally expanded and to have lower generation probabilities.

Notes on this clone: Its specificity is not known.

The V and J ends lost 1 base and 0 bases, in that order; junction bases with no gene match: 6. There are 16 residues in the CDR3. Germline V gene data show CDR1 as MDHEN and CDR2 as SYDVKM. This PCR relied on a set of 60 Vbeta primers and 13 Jbeta primers. Using immunoSEQ multiplex PCR, the repertoire was profiled, and TCRdb retains in-frame clones only, with some absent. The table has about 140,000 clones, nearly 85% seen once. Sequenced: PBMCs. The V gene is TRBV28, the J gene TRBJ2-7; the match to TRBD2 covers 7 bases. This receptor was obtained from a male donor in good health and CMV-seronegative. This CDR3 is CASSLLGGVSSYEQYF. CDR3 nucleotides: TGTGCCAGCAGTTTATTGGGGGGGGTCAGCTCCTACGAGCAGTACTTC.